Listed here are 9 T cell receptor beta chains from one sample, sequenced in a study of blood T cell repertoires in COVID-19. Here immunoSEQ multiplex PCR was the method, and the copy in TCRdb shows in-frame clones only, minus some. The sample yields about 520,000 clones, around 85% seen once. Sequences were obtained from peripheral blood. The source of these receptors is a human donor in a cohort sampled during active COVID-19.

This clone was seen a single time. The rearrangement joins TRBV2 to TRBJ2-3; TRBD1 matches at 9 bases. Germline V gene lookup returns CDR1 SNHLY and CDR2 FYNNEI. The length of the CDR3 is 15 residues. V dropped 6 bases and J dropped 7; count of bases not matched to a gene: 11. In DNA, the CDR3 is TGTGCCAGCAGGAGTTGGGGGACAGGGTTTAATACGCAGTATTTT. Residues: CASRSWGTGFNTQYF.

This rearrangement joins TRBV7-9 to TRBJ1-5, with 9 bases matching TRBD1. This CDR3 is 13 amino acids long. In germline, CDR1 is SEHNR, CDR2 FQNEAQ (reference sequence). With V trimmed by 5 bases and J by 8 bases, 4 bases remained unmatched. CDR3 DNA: TGTGCCAGCAGCACAGGGGGCTTTGAGCCCCAGCATTTT. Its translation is CASSTGGFEPQHF. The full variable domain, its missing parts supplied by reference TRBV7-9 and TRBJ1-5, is DTGVSQNPRHKITKRGQNVTFRCDPISEHNRLYWYRQTLGQGPEFLTYFQNEAQLEKSRLLSDRFSAERPKGSFSTLEIQRTEQGDSAMYLCASSTGGFEPQHFGDGTRLSIL.

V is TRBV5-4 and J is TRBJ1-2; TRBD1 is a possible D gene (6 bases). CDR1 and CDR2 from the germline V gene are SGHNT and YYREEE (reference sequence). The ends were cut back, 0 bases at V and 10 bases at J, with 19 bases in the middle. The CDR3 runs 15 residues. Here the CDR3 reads CASSLGNTPGQDYTF. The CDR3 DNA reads TGTGCCAGCAGCTTGGGCAACACACCGGGACAAGACTACACCTTC.

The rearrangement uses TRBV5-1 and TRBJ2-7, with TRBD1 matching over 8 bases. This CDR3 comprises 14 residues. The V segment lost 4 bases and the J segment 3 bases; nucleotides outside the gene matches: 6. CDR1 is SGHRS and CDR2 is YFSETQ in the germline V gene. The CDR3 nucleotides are TGCGCCAGCAGCCCGGACAGGGAATTCTACGAGCAGTACTTC. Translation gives CASSPDREFYEQYF.

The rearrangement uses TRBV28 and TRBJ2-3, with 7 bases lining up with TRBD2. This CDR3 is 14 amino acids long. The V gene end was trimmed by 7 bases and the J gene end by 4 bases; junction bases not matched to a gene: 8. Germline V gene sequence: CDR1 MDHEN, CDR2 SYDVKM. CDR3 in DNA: TGTGCCAGCAATTCCGGCGGGAGCGCAGATACGCAGTATTTT. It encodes CASNSGGSADTQYF.

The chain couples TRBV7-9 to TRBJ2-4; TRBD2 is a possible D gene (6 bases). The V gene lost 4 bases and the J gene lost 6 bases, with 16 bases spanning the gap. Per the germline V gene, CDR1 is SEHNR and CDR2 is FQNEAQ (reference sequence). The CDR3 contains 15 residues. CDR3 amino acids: CASSSSGGDVNIQYF. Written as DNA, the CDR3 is TGTGCCAGCAGCTCAAGCGGAGGGGACGTAAACATTCAGTACTTC.

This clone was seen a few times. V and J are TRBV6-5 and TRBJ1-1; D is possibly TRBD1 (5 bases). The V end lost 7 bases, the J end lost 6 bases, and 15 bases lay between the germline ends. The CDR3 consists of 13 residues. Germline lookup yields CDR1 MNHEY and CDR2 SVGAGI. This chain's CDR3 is CASIQPQVPEAFF. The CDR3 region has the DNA TGTGCCAGCATCCAGCCACAGGTCCCTGAAGCTTTCTTT.

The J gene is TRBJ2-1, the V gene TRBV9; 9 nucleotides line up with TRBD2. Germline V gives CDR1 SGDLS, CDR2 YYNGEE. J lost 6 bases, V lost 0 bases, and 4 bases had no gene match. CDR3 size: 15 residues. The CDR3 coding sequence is TGTGCCAGCAGCGTAGATGAGCGGGAGGCCAATGAGCAGTTCTTC. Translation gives CASSVDEREANEQFF.

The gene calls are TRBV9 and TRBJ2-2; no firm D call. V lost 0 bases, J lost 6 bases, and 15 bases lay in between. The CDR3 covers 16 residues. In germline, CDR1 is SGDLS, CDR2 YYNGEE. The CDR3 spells CASSVELGNTAGELFF. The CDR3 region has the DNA TGTGCCAGCAGCGTAGAGCTAGGTAATACCGCCGGGGAGCTGTTTTTT.